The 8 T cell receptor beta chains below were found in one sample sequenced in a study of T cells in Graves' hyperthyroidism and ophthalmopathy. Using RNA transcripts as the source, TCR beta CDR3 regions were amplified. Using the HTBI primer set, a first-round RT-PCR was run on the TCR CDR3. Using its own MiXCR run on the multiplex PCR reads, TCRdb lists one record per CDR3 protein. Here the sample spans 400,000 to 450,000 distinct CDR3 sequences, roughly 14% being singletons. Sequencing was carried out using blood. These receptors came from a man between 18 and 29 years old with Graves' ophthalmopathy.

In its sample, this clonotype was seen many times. In nucleotides, the CDR3 is TGTGCCTGTTTCAGGGACTTAAACTACAATGAGCAGTTCTTC. Translation: CACFRDLNYNEQFF. The chain uses TRBV30 and TRBJ2-1; tentatively, D is TRBD2 (6 bases). Trimming removed 6 bases at V and 3 bases at J, with 15 bases between. This CDR3 comprises 14 residues. The germline V gene has CDR1 GTSNPN and CDR2 SVGIG (reference sequence).

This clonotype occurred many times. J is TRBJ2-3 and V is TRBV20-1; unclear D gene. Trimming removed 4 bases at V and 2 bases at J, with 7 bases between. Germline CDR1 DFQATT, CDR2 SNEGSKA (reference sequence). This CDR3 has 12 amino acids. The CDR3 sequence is CSANTNTDTQYF. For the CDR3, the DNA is TGCAGTGCTAATACAAACACAGATACGCAGTATTTT.

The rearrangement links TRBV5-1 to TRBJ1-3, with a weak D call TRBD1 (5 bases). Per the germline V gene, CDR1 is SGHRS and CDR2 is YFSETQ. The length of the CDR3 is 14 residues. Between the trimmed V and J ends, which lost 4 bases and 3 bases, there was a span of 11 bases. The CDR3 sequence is CASSKDNFGNTIYF. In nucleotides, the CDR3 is TGCGCCAGCAGCAAGGACAATTTTGGAAACACCATATATTTT.

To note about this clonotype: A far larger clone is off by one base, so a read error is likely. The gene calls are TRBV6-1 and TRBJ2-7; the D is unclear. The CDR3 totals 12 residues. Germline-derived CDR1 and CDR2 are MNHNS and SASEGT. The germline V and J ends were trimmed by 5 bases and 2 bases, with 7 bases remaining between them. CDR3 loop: CASSPLTYEQYF. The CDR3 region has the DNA TGTGCCAGCAGTCCACTCACCTACGAGCAGTACTTC.

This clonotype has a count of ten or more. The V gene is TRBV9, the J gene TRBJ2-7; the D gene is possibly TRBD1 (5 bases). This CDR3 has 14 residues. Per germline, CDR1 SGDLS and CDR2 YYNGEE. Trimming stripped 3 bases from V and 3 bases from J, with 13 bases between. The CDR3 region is CASSDSPGNYEQYF. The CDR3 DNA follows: TGTGCCAGCAGCGACTCCCCAGGGAACTACGAGCAGTACTTC.

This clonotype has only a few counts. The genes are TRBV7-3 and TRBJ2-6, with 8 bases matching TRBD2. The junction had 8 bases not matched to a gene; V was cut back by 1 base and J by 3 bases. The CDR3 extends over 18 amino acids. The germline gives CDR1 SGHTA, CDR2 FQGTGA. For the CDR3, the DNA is TGTGCCAGCAGCTTAATTAGCGGGATGGGCGTTGGGGCCAACGTCCTGACTTTC. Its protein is CASSLISGMGVGANVLTF. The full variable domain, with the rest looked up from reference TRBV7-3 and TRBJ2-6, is GAGVSQTPSNKVTEKGKYVELRCDPISGHTALYWYRQSLGQGPEFLIYFQGTGAADDSGLPNDRFFAVRPEGSVSTLKIQRTERGDSAVYLCASSLISGMGVGANVLTFGAGSRLTVL.

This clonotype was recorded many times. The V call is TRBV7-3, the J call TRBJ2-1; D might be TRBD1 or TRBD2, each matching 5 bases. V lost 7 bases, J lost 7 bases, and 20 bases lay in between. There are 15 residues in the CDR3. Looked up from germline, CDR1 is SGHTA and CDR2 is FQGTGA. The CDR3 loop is CASTISRDPGNEQFF. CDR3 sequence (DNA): TGTGCCAGCACCATATCCCGGGACCCGGGGAATGAGCAGTTCTTC.

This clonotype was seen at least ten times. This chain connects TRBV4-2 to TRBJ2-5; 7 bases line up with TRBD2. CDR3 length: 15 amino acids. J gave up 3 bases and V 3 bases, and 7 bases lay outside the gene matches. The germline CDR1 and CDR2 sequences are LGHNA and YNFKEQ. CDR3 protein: CASSQTGLGEETQYF. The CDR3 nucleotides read TGTGCCAGCAGCCAGACTGGACTAGGAGAAGAGACCCAGTACTTC.